Included here is one TCR beta chain sequence, with context. Its antigen is not identified. This sample stems from a study of cytomegalovirus exposure and HLA in healthy donors. Study results and limitations: Analysis performed later found more than 15,000 TCR beta sequences associated with HLA alleles at 0.05 false discovery rate.

Germline V CDR1 and CDR2: MNHEY, SMNVEV (reference sequence). CDR3 length: 12 amino acids. Trimming cost V 5 bases and J 7 bases, with 8 bases left between them. With 60 Vbeta and 13 Jbeta primers, the PCR was carried out. Sequenced by immunoSEQ multiplex PCR; TCRdb stores in-frame clones only, minus some. This table lists around 210,000 clones. This sequence originates from a woman aged 25-40 years in good health and CMV-seropositive. The chain combines TRBV27 with TRBJ1-4; no firm D call. Specimen: PBMCs. The CDR3 DNA reads as TGTGCCAGCAGTCCTAGTTCTGAAAAACTGTTTTTT. This codes for CASSPSSEKLFF.